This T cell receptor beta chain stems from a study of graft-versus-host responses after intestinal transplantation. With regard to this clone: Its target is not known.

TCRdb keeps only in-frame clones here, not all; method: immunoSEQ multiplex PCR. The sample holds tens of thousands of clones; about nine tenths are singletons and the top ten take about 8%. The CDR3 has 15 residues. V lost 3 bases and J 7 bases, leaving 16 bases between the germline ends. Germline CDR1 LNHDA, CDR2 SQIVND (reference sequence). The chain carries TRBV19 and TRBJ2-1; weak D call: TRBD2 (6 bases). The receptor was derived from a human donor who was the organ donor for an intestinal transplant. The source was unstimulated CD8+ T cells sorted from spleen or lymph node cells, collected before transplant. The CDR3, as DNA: TGTGCCAGTAGTATGCTGGGGGGATATATAAATGAGCAGTTCTTC. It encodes CASSMLGGYINEQFF.